Described below is a single TCR beta chain sequence and its context. This sample was included in a study of cytotoxic CD8 clonotypes in ibrutinib-treated CLL. This CDR3 has 15 amino acids. The germline V gene encodes CDR1 KGHSH and CDR2 LQKENI. The V end was cut by 4 bases, the J end by 5 bases, with 14 bases between. This table comes from immunoSEQ multiplex PCR, and its TCRdb copy is limited to in-frame clones, with some not included. The table lists approximately 120,000 clones, about 85% of them singletons, with 3% to 4% in the top ten. The sample here was PBMCs, taken after 24 months of ibrutinib treatment. This TCR derives from a human donor with chronic lymphocytic leukemia. The rearrangement uses TRBV18 and TRBJ2-2; TRBD1 is a possible D gene (5 bases). CDR3 DNA sequence: TGTGCCAGCTCACGCGCTGGGGCCGGGACCGGGGAGCTGTTTTTT. Protein sequence: CASSRAGAGTGELFF. The full variable domain, with the rest looked up from reference TRBV18 and TRBJ2-2, is NAGVMQNPRHLVRRRGQEARLRCSPMKGHSHVYWYRQLPEEGLKFMVYLQKENIIDESGMPKERFSAEFPKEGPSILRIQQVVRGDSAAYFCASSRAGAGTGELFFGEGSRLTVL.